Listed here are 8 T cell receptor beta chains from one sample, sequenced in a study of T cells in Graves' hyperthyroidism and ophthalmopathy. The source material, RNA transcripts, was used to amplify TCR beta CDR3 regions. Primed by the HTBI set, a first-round RT-PCR was run on the TCR CDR3. TCRdb called the multiplex PCR reads again in MiXCR, with one record for every CDR3 protein. The data hold hundreds of thousands of distinct CDR3 sequences, with 13% observed a single time. What was sequenced was blood. The receptors come from a woman in her late teens or twenties with Graves' hyperthyroidism.

The table lists this clonotype with a few counts. This sequence joins TRBV14 and TRBJ2-1, with 12 nucleotides matching TRBD2. This CDR3 spans 15 amino acids. Germline V CDR1 and CDR2: SGHDN, FVKESK. The V segment lost 3 bases and the J segment 6 bases; nucleotides outside the gene matches: 3. This chain's CDR3 is CASSHPGLAGNEQFF. CDR3 bases: TGTGCCAGCAGCCATCCGGGACTAGCGGGCAATGAGCAGTTCTTC. The full variable domain, its missing parts supplied by reference TRBV14 and TRBJ2-1, is EAGVTQFPSHSVIEKGQTVTLRCDPISGHDNLYWYRRVMGKEIKFLLHFVKESKQDESGMPNNRFLAERTGGTYSTLKVQPAELEDSGVYFCASSHPGLAGNEQFFGPGTRLTVL.

There are many counts of this clonotype. This sequence joins TRBV28 and TRBJ1-1; D gene uncertain. The length of the CDR3 is 13 residues. CDR1 MDHEN and CDR2 SYDVKM come from the germline V gene. Trimming stripped 6 bases from V and 6 bases from J, with 14 bases between. CDR3 loop: CASSYTGRSEAFF. The CDR3 coding sequence is TGTGCCAGCAGCTATACCGGACGGTCTGAAGCTTTCTTT.

The V gene is TRBV29-1, the J gene TRBJ2-2, with D tentatively TRBD1 (5 bases). Looked up from germline, CDR1 is SQVTM and CDR2 is ANQGSEA. This CDR3 has 14 residues. Trimming removed 7 bases at V and 1 base at J, with 13 bases between. The chain's CDR3 is CSAKGQWNTGELFF. The CDR3 coding sequence is TGCAGCGCTAAGGGGCAGTGGAACACCGGGGAGCTGTTTTTT.

This clonotype was detected a few times. This chain uses TRBV4-1 with TRBJ1-4, with D maybe TRBD1 (5 bases). The germline gives CDR1 MGHRA, CDR2 YSYEKL. V was trimmed by 4 bases and J by 7 bases, leaving 16 bases between them. CDR3 length: 15 residues. The DNA of the CDR3 is TGCGCCAGCAGCCCAGGGTGGGGAGTTGGTGAAAAACTGTTTTTT. This codes for CASSPGWGVGEKLFF.

This clonotype showed up many times. The chain uses TRBV7-2 and TRBJ1-5, with D unresolved. V dropped 2 bases and J dropped 6 bases, with 14 bases sitting between them. This CDR3 contains 15 residues. Germline CDR1 reads SGHTA; CDR2 reads FQGNSA. The CDR3 DNA is TGTGCCAGCAGCTTAATGTCCGAGTCGGTTCAGCCCCAGCATTTT. It yields the protein CASSLMSESVQPQHF.

The chain is built from TRBV19 and TRBJ1-2; TRBD1 is a possible D gene (5 bases). The CDR3 is 17 amino acids. Trimming stripped 0 bases from V and 7 bases from J, with 21 bases between. Germline loops: CDR1 LNHDA, CDR2 SQIVND (reference sequence). The CDR3 bases are TGTGCCAGTAGTATAGATCTCGGAACCGCTAGGGGCAGTGGCTACACCTTC. Amino acids: CASSIDLGTARGSGYTF.

The genes are TRBV19 and TRBJ2-1; a weak D match, TRBD1 (6 bases). V was trimmed by 6 bases and J by 9 bases, leaving 24 bases between them. This CDR3 comprises 16 residues. Germline-derived CDR1 and CDR2 are LNHDA and SQIVND (reference sequence). The CDR3 loop reads CASSRLRDTGRGEQFF. The CDR3 DNA follows: TGTGCCAGTAGCCGCCTCCGGGACACGGGCCGTGGTGAGCAGTTCTTC. Full variable domain (missing parts from reference TRBV19 and TRBJ2-1): DGGITQSPKYLFRKEGQNVTLSCEQNLNHDAMYWYRQDPGQGLRLIYYSQIVNDFQKGDIAEGYSVSREKKESFPLTVTSAQKNPTAFYLCASSRLRDTGRGEQFFGPGTRLTVL.

The table lists this clonotype with many counts. The V call is TRBV28, the J call TRBJ1-4, with 9 nucleotides matching TRBD1. Trimming removed 3 bases from V and 8 bases from J; junction bases left unmatched: 7. The germline gives CDR1 MDHEN, CDR2 SYDVKM. The CDR3 totals 15 residues. CDR3 protein: CASSFADRGLEKLFF. The DNA for the CDR3 is TGTGCCAGCAGTTTCGCGGACAGGGGCCTCGAAAAACTGTTTTTT.